Detailed here is one TCR beta chain. Its specificity is not known. These data are taken from a study of cytomegalovirus exposure and HLA in healthy donors. At the time of sampling, donors were nominally healthy, though unrecorded immune exposures were likely. It was with 60 Vbeta and 13 Jbeta primers that the PCR ran. Assay used: immunoSEQ multiplex PCR; TCRdb lists only in-frame clones, some missing. The sample lists about 120,000 clones; around two thirds were seen once. Study conclusions and caveats: Confirmation was obtained in vitro that a few CMV-associated chains are specific for CMV antigens.

Sequencing was done on a sample of PBMCs. This clonotype was obtained from a woman aged 35 to 49 in good health and CMV-seropositive.

DNA of the CDR3: TGTGCCAGTAGTATCGGGAGGGCTAACACTGAAGCTTTCTTT. This codes for CASSIGRANTEAFF. This rearrangement joins TRBV19 to TRBJ1-1; D gene uncertain. Germline CDR1 and CDR2: LNHDA and SQIVND (reference sequence). V was pared by 3 bases and J by 2 bases, with 10 bases between. The CDR3 is 14 amino acids.